This T cell receptor (beta chain) was recovered during a study of radiotherapy plus CTLA-4 blockade in lung cancer. Study information: Disease control reached about 28%, with objective responses in around 20%.

With regard to this clone: What it binds is not known.

The CDR3 has 14 residues. Germline CDR1 and CDR2: MNHNS and SASEGT. Trimming left V 6 bases short and J 1 base short, with 12 bases between. Study results and limitations: Strongest reported response predictors: early blood clone changes and post-radiation interferon-beta.

The study gave focal radiation plus ipilimumab CTLA-4 blockade to patients with chemo-refractory metastatic non-small-cell lung cancer. Assay: immunoSEQ multiplex PCR; the TCRdb copy retains only in-frame clones and omits some. The sample consists of fewer than 65,000 clones, 70% to 90% of them appearing once. The clonotype comes from a human donor with non-small cell lung cancer whose response to radiotherapy plus ipilimumab could not be evaluated. Sequencing was performed on peripheral blood, taken from a patient treated with radiotherapy plus ipilimumab. The chain recombines TRBV6-1 with TRBJ1-1; tentative D call: TRBD1 (5 bases). CDR3 region: CASRYIQGNTEAFF. The CDR3 nucleotides read TGTGCCAGCAGGTATATCCAGGGGAACACTGAAGCTTTCTTT.